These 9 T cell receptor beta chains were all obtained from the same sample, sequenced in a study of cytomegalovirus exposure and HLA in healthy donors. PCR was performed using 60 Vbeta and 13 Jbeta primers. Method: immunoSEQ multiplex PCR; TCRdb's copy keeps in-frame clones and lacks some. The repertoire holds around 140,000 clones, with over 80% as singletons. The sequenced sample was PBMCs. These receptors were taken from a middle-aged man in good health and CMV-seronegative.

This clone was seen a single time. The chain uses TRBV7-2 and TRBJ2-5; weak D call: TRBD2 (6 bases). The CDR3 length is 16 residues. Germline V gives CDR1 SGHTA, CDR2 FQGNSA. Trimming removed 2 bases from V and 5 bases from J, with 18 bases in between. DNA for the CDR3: TGTGCCAGCAGCTTATCCGCGGGCAGACGGGGGGAGACCCAGTACTTC. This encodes CASSLSAGRRGETQYF. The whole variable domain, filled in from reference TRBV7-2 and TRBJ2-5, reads GAGVSQSPSNKVTEKGKDVELRCDPISGHTALYWYRQSLGQGLEFLIYFQGNSAPDKSGLPSDRFSAERTGGSVSTLTIQRTQQEDSAVYLCASSLSAGRRGETQYFGPGTRLLVL.

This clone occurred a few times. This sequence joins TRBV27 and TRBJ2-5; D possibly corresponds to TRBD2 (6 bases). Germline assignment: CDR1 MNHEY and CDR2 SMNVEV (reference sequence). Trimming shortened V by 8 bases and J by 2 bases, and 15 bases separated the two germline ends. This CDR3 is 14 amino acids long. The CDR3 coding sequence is TGTGCCAGCGGCAACCGGGACTTACAAGAGACCCAGTACTTC. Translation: CASGNRDLQETQYF.

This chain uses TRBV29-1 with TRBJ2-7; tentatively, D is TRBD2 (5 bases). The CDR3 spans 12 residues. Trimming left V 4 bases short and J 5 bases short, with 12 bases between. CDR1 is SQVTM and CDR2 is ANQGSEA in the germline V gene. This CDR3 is CSVAFGEHEQYF. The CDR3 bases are TGCAGCGTTGCCTTCGGGGAGCACGAGCAGTACTTC.

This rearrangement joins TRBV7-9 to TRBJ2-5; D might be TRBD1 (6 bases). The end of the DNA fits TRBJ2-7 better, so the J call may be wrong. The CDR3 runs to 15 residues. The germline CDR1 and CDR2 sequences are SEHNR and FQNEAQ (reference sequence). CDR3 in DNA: TGTGCCAGCAGCCCCGTAGGGACAAACTCCTACGAGCAGTACTTC. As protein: CASSPVGTNSYEQYF.

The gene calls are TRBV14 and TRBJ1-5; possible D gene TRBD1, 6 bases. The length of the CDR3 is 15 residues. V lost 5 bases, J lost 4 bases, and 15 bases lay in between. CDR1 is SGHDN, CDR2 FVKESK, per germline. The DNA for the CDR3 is TGTGCCAGCAGCGGGGGCAGGATGTTTAATCAGCCCCAGCATTTT. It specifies CASSGGRMFNQPQHF.

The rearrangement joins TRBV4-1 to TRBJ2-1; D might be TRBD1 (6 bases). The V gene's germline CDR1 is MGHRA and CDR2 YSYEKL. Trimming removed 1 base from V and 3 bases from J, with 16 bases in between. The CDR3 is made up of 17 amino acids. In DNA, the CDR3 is TGCGCCAGCAGCCAAGGCCTCCAGGGGAGTTTCTACAATGAGCAGTTCTTC. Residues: CASSQGLQGSFYNEQFF.

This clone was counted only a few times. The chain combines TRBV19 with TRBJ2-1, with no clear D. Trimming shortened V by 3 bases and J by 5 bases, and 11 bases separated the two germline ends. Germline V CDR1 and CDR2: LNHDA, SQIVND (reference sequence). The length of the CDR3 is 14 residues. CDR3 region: CASSMGPRNNEQFF. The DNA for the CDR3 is TGTGCCAGTAGTATGGGCCCTCGCAACAATGAGCAGTTCTTC.

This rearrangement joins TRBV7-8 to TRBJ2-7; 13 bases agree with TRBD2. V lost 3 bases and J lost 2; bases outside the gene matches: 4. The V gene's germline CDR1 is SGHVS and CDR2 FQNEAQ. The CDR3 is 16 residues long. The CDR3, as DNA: TGTGCCAGCAGCTTGGGGACTAGCGGGGCCCCCTACGAGCAGTACTTC. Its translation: CASSLGTSGAPYEQYF.

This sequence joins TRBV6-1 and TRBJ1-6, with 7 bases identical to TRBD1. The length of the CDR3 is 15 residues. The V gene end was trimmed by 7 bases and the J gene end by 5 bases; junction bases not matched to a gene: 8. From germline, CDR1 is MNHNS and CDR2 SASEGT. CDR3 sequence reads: CASTLTGANNSPLHF. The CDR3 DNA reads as TGTGCCAGCACCCTTACAGGGGCCAATAATTCACCCCTCCACTTT.